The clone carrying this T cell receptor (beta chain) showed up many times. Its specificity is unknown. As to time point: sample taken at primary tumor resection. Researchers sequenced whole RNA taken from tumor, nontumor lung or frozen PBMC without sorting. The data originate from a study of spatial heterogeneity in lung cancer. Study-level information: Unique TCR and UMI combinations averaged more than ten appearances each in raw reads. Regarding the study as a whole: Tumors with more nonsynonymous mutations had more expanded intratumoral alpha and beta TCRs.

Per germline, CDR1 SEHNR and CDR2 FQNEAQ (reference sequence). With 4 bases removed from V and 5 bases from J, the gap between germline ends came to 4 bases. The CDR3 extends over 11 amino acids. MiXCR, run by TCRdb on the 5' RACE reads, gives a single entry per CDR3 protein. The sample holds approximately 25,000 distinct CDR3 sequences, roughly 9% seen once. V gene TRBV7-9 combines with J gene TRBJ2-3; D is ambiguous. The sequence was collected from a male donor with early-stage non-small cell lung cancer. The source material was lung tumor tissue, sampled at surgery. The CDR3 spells CASSYRDTQYF. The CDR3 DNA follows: TGTGCCAGCAGCTACAGAGATACGCAGTATTTT. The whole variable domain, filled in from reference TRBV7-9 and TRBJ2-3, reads DTGVSQNPRHKITKRGQNVTFRCDPISEHNRLYWYRQTLGQGPEFLTYFQNEAQLEKSRLLSDRFSAERPKGSFSTLEIQRTEQGDSAMYLCASSYRDTQYFGPGTRLTVL.